Following are 6 T cell receptor beta chains from one sample sequenced in a study of graft-versus-host responses after intestinal transplantation. Processing was applied to graft tissue in order to liberate intraepithelial and lamina propria lymphocytes. Sequencing used immunoSEQ multiplex PCR; TCRdb keeps in-frame clones, though not all of them. The data contain about 1,600 clones, around three quarters of them singletons. This specimen was ileum tissue, taken around 550 days after transplant. The receptors here all came from a human patient who received an intestinal transplant, so some T cells may come from the graft donor.

V and J are TRBV6-6 and TRBJ1-5; unclear D gene. Germline values: CDR1 MNHNY, CDR2 SVGAGI (reference sequence). V lost 5 bases and J lost 4, with 9 bases in between. The CDR3 spans 13 residues. CDR3 region: CASSNGVNQPQHF. For the CDR3, the DNA is TGTGCCAGCAGTAACGGGGTTAATCAGCCCCAGCATTTT.

This clone was detected only once. The chain links TRBV7-2 to TRBJ2-5, with a tentative D call TRBD1 (5 bases). Between the trimmed V and J ends, which lost 1 base and 2 bases, there was a span of 8 bases. CDR1 SGHTA and CDR2 FQGNSA come from the germline V gene. The CDR3 is 14 amino acids. The CDR3 DNA follows: TGTGCCAGCAGCTTAGGGGGCCAGCAAGAGACCCAGTACTTC. Residues: CASSLGGQQETQYF. Full variable domain (remainder filled in from reference TRBV7-2 and TRBJ2-5): GAGVSQSPSNKVTEKGKDVELRCDPISGHTALYWYRQSLGQGLEFLIYFQGNSAPDKSGLPSDRFSAERTGGSVSTLTIQRTQQEDSAVYLCASSLGGQQETQYFGPGTRLLVL.

The chain combines TRBV7-3 with TRBJ2-2; 13 bases are a match to TRBD2. Trimming at V came to 6 bases and at J to 5 bases, leaving 6 bases not matched to a gene. There are 16 residues in the CDR3. From germline, CDR1 is SGHTA and CDR2 FQGTGA. CDR3 amino acids: CASSYTSGRGTGELFF. DNA for the CDR3: TGTGCCAGCAGTTACACTAGCGGGAGGGGGACCGGGGAGCTGTTTTTT.

This chain connects TRBV14 to TRBJ2-7; 8 bases align to TRBD2. V dropped 4 bases and J dropped 0; count of bases not matched to a gene: 5. Germline CDR1 is SGHDN and CDR2 is FVKESK. The CDR3 loop spans 15 amino acids. The CDR3 sequence is CASSRTSRSSYEQYF. In DNA form, the CDR3 reads TGTGCCAGCAGCCGGACTAGCCGGAGCTCCTACGAGCAGTACTTC.

This clone has a handful of counts. V is TRBV7-8 and J is TRBJ1-1; tentatively, D is TRBD1 (5 bases). The CDR3 runs to 12 residues. Per the germline V gene, CDR1 is SGHVS and CDR2 is FQNEAQ. V was pared by 5 bases and J by 10 bases, with 14 bases between. This chain's CDR3 is CASSPGGVRAFF. CDR3 bases: TGTGCCAGCAGCCCCGGAGGGGTGAGAGCTTTCTTT. Supplemented by reference TRBV7-8 and TRBJ1-1, the full variable domain reads GAGVSQSPRYKVAKRGQDVALRCDPISGHVSLFWYQQALGQGPEFLTYFQNEAQLDKSGLPSDRFFAERPEGSVSTLKIQRTQQEDSAVYLCASSPGGVRAFFGQGTRLTVV.

J is TRBJ2-1 and V is TRBV19; D remains ambiguous. Germline V lookup: CDR1 LNHDA, CDR2 SQIVND (reference sequence). The length of the CDR3 is 16 residues. The V gene lost 5 bases and the J gene lost 0 bases, with 14 bases spanning the gap. The CDR3 loop is CASSSNRGNSYNEQFF. CDR3 nucleotides: TGTGCCAGTAGTTCAAATCGAGGAAACTCCTACAATGAGCAGTTCTTC.